This TCR beta chain was captured by sequencing in a study of siplizumab effects on memory and regulatory T cells. Libraries were prepared by immunoSEQ multiplex PCR; TCRdb keeps only in-frame clonotypes and omits some of them. The repertoire consists of roughly 64,000 clones, with approximately 97% occurring once and the leading ten covering more than 0.075%. Sequence data were generated for unstimulated naive, memory, effector memory and TEMRA subsets in three donor pairs. Germline assignment: CDR1 SGHNT and CDR2 YENEEA. The CDR3 length is 14 residues. The germline V and J ends were trimmed by 4 bases and 3 bases, with 12 bases remaining between them.

Sequencing input: naive CD8+ T cells sorted from blood. This clonotype originated in a human donor in good health. The chain links TRBV11-3 to TRBJ2-5, with D tentatively TRBD1 (6 bases). In nucleotides, the CDR3 is TGTGCCAGCAGCTCCCCAGGGGCGGAAGAGACCCAGTACTTC. It encodes CASSSPGAEETQYF.